This T cell receptor (beta chain) was observed in a study of cytotoxic CD8 clonotypes in ibrutinib-treated CLL. The assay was immunoSEQ multiplex PCR, and TCRdb's table has in-frame clones only and misses some. The repertoire holds roughly 56,000 clones, with over 60% as singletons. Here the sequenced sample was PBMCs, taken after 12 months of ibrutinib treatment. This TCR derives from a human donor with chronic lymphocytic leukemia.

CDR3 DNA: TGCGCCAGCAGCCAACATGCCGCCAGGAACACTGAAGCTTTCTTT. The encoded protein is CASSQHAARNTEAFF. The chain couples TRBV4-1 to TRBJ1-1, with D unresolved. The length of the CDR3 is 15 residues. The germline V gene encodes CDR1 MGHRA and CDR2 YSYEKL. V was cut by 2 bases and J by 1 base, with 11 bases left in between.